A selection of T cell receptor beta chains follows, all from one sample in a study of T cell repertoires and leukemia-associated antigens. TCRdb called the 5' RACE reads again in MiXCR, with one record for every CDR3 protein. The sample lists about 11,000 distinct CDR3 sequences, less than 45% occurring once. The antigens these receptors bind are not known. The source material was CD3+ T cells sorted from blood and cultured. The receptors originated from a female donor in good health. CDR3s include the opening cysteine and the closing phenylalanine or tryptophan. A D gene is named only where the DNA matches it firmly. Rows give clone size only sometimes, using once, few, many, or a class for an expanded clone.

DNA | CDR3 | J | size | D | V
TGCAGCGTTGAAGGCGACTTCAGCTCCTACGAGCAGTACTTC | CSVEGDFSSYEQYF | TRBJ2-7 | . | . | TRBV29-1
TGTGCCAGCAGTTACTCAGGTAGCGGGAGGTTTAGTTACCCCTACGAGCAGTACTTC | CASSYSGSGRFSYPYEQYF | TRBJ2-7 | . | TRBD2 | TRBV6-5
TGCGCCAGCAGCCAAGACAGAATAAAAGAGACCCAGTACTTC | CASSQDRIKETQYF | TRBJ2-5 | medium-sized | . | TRBV4-1
TGTGCCTTGACTAGCGGGCACTACAATGAGCAGTTCTTC | CALTSGHYNEQFF | TRBJ2-1 | once | TRBD2 | TRBV30
TGCGCCAGCAGCTTCGGGACAGGGGGCTTCCTCTACGAGCAGTACTTC | CASSFGTGGFLYEQYF | TRBJ2-7 | medium-sized | TRBD1 | TRBV5-1
TGCAGTGCCCTGGGACGCGAAGAAACCTCTGGGGCCAACGTCCTGACTTTC | CSALGREETSGANVLTF | TRBJ2-6 | . | . | TRBV20-1
TGCAGTGCTAGTCTCAACCGGGGGTACGAGCAGTACTTC | CSASLNRGYEQYF | TRBJ2-7 | . | . | TRBV20-1
TGTGCCAGTAGTATAGCCCCGGGACAGATTAATGAAAAACTGTTTTTT | CASSIAPGQINEKLFF | TRBJ1-4 | many | TRBD1 | TRBV19
TGCGCCAGCAGCCAAAGGACCGAGACAGGGTTACCGGATACGCAGTATTTT | CASSQRTETGLPDTQYF | TRBJ2-3 | . | TRBD1 | TRBV4-3
TGTGCCAGTAGTATGGGGACTAGCGGGAAAGGTGAGCAGTTCTTC | CASSMGTSGKGEQFF | TRBJ2-1 | . | TRBD2 | TRBV19
TGTGCCAGCAGCTTAAAACTAGCGGGAGGCGTCAATGAGCAGTTCTTC | CASSLKLAGGVNEQFF | TRBJ2-1 | medium-sized | TRBD2 | TRBV7-3
TGCGCCAGCAGCCAAGCGGAGGGGAATCAGCCCCAGCATTTT | CASSQAEGNQPQHF | TRBJ1-5 | . | . | TRBV4-1
TGTGCCATCAGACTGTCCGGCCCCGGCAATGAGCAGTTCTTC | CAIRLSGPGNEQFF | TRBJ2-1 | many | . | TRBV10-3